This T cell receptor (beta chain) was recorded in a study of CXCR3 chemokines and chemotherapy response in bladder cancer. J gave up 0 bases and V 2 bases, and 6 bases lay outside the gene matches. Per the germline V gene, CDR1 is MNHEY and CDR2 is SVGAGI. This CDR3 is built from 16 residues. TCRdb processed the PCR reads anew with MiXCR; each CDR3 protein has one entry. This sample has about 13,000 distinct CDR3 sequences, with 9.5% to 15% found just once. This clonotype was detected many times. The receptor comes from a human donor with bladder cancer that did not respond to neoadjuvant chemotherapy. The material was obtained from a patient whose treatment included neoadjuvant chemotherapy. This chain joins TRBV6-5 and TRBJ1-1, with 7 bases identical to TRBD1. CDR3 sequence (DNA): TGTGCCAGCAGTTACCTGGGACAGAACATGAACACTGAAGCTTTCTTT. Translating gives CASSYLGQNMNTEAFF.